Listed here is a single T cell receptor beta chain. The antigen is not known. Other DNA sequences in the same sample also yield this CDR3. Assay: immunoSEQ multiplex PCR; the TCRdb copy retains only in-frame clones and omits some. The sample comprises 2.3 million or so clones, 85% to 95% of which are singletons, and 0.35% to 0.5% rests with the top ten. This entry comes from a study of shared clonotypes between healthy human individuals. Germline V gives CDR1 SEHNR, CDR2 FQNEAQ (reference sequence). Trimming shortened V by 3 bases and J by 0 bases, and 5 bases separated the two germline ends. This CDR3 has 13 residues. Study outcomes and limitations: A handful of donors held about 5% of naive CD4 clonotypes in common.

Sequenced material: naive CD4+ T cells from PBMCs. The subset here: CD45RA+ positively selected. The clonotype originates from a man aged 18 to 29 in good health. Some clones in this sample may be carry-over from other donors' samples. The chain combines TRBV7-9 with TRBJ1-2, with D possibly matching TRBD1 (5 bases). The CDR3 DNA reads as TGTGCCAGCAGCTTGACAGCTAACTATGGCTACACCTTC. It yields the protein CASSLTANYGYTF.